A selection of T cell receptor beta chains follows, all from one sample in a study of OX40 agonist ivuxolimab in advanced cancers. Sequencing was performed with immunoSEQ multiplex PCR; in TCRdb, only in-frame clones are kept and a portion is missing. The sample carries 20,000 to 30,000 clones, roughly 79% recorded once. The starting material was CD4+ or CD8+ T cells sorted from blood, obtained in a trial of the OX40 agonist ivuxolimab. The source is an adult with an advanced solid tumor such as melanoma, head and neck, liver or kidney cancer. Both conserved end residues are part of each CDR3. Fields, in order: CDR3 protein, CDR3 DNA, V gene, J gene, clone size, D gene. The D gene is left open where the match is weak. Some rows mark clone size as missing; the rest say once, few, many or name a class of expanded clone.

CASSGTGANQPQHF,TGTGCCAGCTCAGGGACAGGGGCGAATCAGCCCCAGCATTTT,TRBV18,TRBJ1-5,few,TRBD1
CASSTESAGNTIYF,TGTGCCAGCAGCACAGAAAGTGCTGGAAACACCATATATTTT,TRBV6-1,TRBJ1-3,-,-
CASSSPGQESEKLFF,TGTGCCAGCAGTTCGCCGGGACAGGAGAGTGAAAAACTGTTTTTT,TRBV28,TRBJ1-4,-,TRBD1
CASSQSQRNTQYF,TGTGCCAGCAGTCAATCTCAGCGGAATACGCAGTATTTT,TRBV6-6,TRBJ2-3,-,-
CASSLPQGSYEQYF,TGTGCCAGCAGTCTCCCTCAGGGATCTTACGAGCAGTACTTC,TRBV28,TRBJ2-7,-,-
CASSYARSYNSPLHF,TGTGCCAGCAGTTACGCGCGCTCCTATAATTCACCCCTCCACTTT,TRBV6-6,TRBJ1-6,-,-
CASISQGFDGYTF,TGTGCCAGTATCTCCCAGGGGTTCGATGGCTACACCTTC,TRBV6-5,TRBJ1-2,-,-
CASSLGTGLSTDTQYF,TGCGCCAGCAGCCTCGGGACAGGGCTTAGCACAGATACGCAGTATTTT,TRBV5-1,TRBJ2-3,-,TRBD1
CASSPDSSDYGYTF,TGTGCCAGCAGCCCGGACTCCTCCGACTATGGCTACACCTTC,TRBV7-2,TRBJ1-2,-,-
CASSEYGDYEQYF,TGTGCCAGCAGTGAATATGGAGACTACGAGCAGTACTTC,TRBV25-1,TRBJ2-7,-,-
CAFRSTSFISYNEQFF,TGTGCCTTTCGCTCCACTAGCTTTATCTCCTACAATGAGCAGTTCTTC,TRBV30,TRBJ2-1,few,-
CASALAGGTANTGELFF,TGTGCCAGCGCTTTGGCCGGGGGCACAGCGAACACCGGGGAGCTGTTTTTT,TRBV28,TRBJ2-2,-,-
CACLPLVGVETQYF,TGTGCCTGCCTCCCCCTGGTTGGGGTGGAGACCCAGTACTTC,TRBV30,TRBJ2-5,few,-
CASSKVRTGDTGELFF,TGTGCCAGCAGCAAAGTAAGGACAGGGGACACCGGGGAGCTGTTTTTT,TRBV21-1,TRBJ2-2,-,-
CASSSGGWGSVQETQYF,TGTGCCAGCAGCTCCGGGGGTTGGGGTAGCGTGCAAGAGACCCAGTACTTC,TRBV5-4,TRBJ2-5,-,-
CASSQVDWGGEAEAFF,TGCGCCAGCAGCCAAGTTGATTGGGGGGGGGAGGCTGAAGCTTTCTTT,TRBV4-1,TRBJ1-1,-,-
CASSTNYGPQPQHF,TGTGCCAGCAGTACTAACTACGGGCCTCAGCCCCAGCATTTT,TRBV6-5,TRBJ1-5,-,-
CASSARGHEQFF,TGTGCCAGCAGCGCCCGGGGTCATGAGCAGTTCTTC,TRBV7-9,TRBJ2-1,-,-
CASDREAYEQYF,TGTGCCAGCGACAGGGAGGCCTACGAGCAGTACTTC,TRBV6-1,TRBJ2-7,-,-
CASSPRDSSYEQYF,TGTGCCAGCAGCCCAAGGGACAGCTCCTACGAGCAGTACTTC,TRBV7-9,TRBJ2-7,-,TRBD1
CASSLAPGGRGNQPQHF,TGCGCCAGCAGCTTGGCCCCGGGGGGTAGAGGCAATCAGCCCCAGCATTTT,TRBV5-1,TRBJ1-5,-,-
CASSIVGRRRSSYNEQFF,TGTGCCAGTAGTATAGTAGGACGGCGGAGGAGCTCCTACAATGAGCAGTTCTTC,TRBV19,TRBJ2-1,-,-
CASSRGQGLYTEAFF,TGCGCCAGCAGCCGTGGACAGGGGTTGTACACTGAAGCTTTCTTT,TRBV4-1,TRBJ1-1,-,TRBD1
CAWSVSVKNSPLHF,TGTGCCTGGAGTGTATCAGTGAAAAATTCACCCCTCCACTTT,TRBV30,TRBJ1-6,-,-
CATDPSGDYEQYF,TGTGCCACCGACCCTAGCGGGGACTACGAGCAGTACTTC,TRBV10-3,TRBJ2-7,-,TRBD2
CASSLTAGSGNTIYF,TGTGCCAGCAGCTTAACGGCCGGCTCTGGAAACACCATATATTTT,TRBV7-9,TRBJ1-3,-,-
CASSEKRTNSPLHF,TGTGCCAGCAGTGAAAAAAGAACTAATTCACCCCTCCACTTT,TRBV6-1,TRBJ1-6,-,-
CASSSLDRDSGYTF,TGTGCCAGCAGTTCACTCGACAGGGATAGTGGCTACACCTTC,TRBV28,TRBJ1-2,-,TRBD1
CASSRDGLNFSF,TGTGCCAGCAGCCGGGACGGCCTGAACTTCTCCTTC,TRBV6-5,TRBJ1-2,-,-
CASSYPDRVGNEQFF,TGTGCCAGCAGCTACCCGGACAGGGTGGGCAATGAGCAGTTCTTC,TRBV27,TRBJ2-1,once,TRBD1
CASSLFPDRSYEQYF,TGTGCCAGCAGCTTGTTTCCGGACAGGAGCTACGAGCAGTACTTC,TRBV5-5,TRBJ2-7,-,TRBD1
CASSPSGTVAYGYTF,TGTGCCAGCAGCCCCTCCGGGACAGTCGCCTATGGCTACACCTTC,TRBV9,TRBJ1-2,-,TRBD1
CASSQSGSDRGGGQPQHF,TGTGCCAGCAGCCAGAGCGGGTCGGACAGGGGAGGAGGTCAGCCCCAGCATTTT,TRBV7-9,TRBJ1-5,-,TRBD1
CASSLGPSGGANEQFF,TGCGCCAGCAGCTTAGGGCCTAGCGGGGGTGCGAATGAGCAGTTCTTC,TRBV5-1,TRBJ2-1,-,TRBD2
CASNLPTPTGAYEQYF,TGTGCCAGCAATCTTCCCACACCGACCGGCGCCTACGAGCAGTACTTC,TRBV2,TRBJ2-7,once,-
CASSLQTGHHPYEQYF,TGTGCCAGCAGTTTACAGACGGGACATCACCCCTACGAGCAGTACTTC,TRBV28,TRBJ2-7,once,-
CASSEWDRGIKTEAFF,TGTGCCAGCAGTGAATGGGACAGGGGGATAAAGACTGAAGCTTTCTTT,TRBV6-1,TRBJ1-1,-,TRBD1
CASRRDRSISYGYTF,TGTGCCAGCCGGCGGGACAGGTCAATCTCCTATGGCTACACCTTC,TRBV2,TRBJ1-2,-,TRBD1
CAWSVNGGRIEQFF,TGTGCCTGGAGTGTAAACGGGGGGAGGATTGAGCAGTTCTTC,TRBV30,TRBJ2-1,-,TRBD2
CASSLRPGGRYNEQFF,TGTGCCAGCAGTTTACGTCCCGGGGGGCGTTACAATGAGCAGTTCTTC,TRBV28,TRBJ2-1,-,-
CASSLATSGGATQYF,TGTGCCAGCAGCTTAGCGACTAGCGGGGGGGCGACGCAGTATTTT,TRBV7-6,TRBJ2-3,-,TRBD2
CVRSLNLLGSAQHF,TGTGTCAGAAGCTTAAACCTTCTGGGTTCGGCCCAGCATTTT,TRBV7-5,TRBJ1-5,-,-
CASSEIVLRASTDTQYF,TGTGCCAGCAGTGAAATTGTACTGCGGGCTAGCACAGATACGCAGTATTTT,TRBV2,TRBJ2-3,-,-
CASSLVSYEQYF,TGTGCCAGCAGCTTAGTCTCGTACGAGCAGTACTTC,TRBV13,TRBJ2-7,-,-
CASGVRTSGTDTQYF,TGTGCCAGCGGGGTAAGGACTAGCGGCACAGATACGCAGTATTTT,TRBV25-1,TRBJ2-3,-,TRBD2
CASSPTDRTDTQYF,TGTGCCAGCAGTCCAACGGACAGGACAGATACGCAGTATTTT,TRBV2,TRBJ2-3,-,TRBD1
CASSFTLNQPQHF,TGTGCCAGCAGTTTTACCCTCAATCAGCCCCAGCATTTT,TRBV27,TRBJ1-5,few,-
CASSAGTSTSTDTQYF,TGTGCCAGCAGCGCCGGGACTTCCACCAGCACAGATACGCAGTATTTT,TRBV9,TRBJ2-3,-,-
CASSLGAGRYNEQFF,TGCGCCAGCAGCTTGGGAGCGGGGCGATACAATGAGCAGTTCTTC,TRBV5-1,TRBJ2-1,-,TRBD2
CASSFGQTNSPLHF,TGTGCCAGCAGCTTCGGACAGACAAATTCACCCCTCCACTTT,TRBV7-9,TRBJ1-6,-,-
CASSSYNEQFF,TGTGCCAGCAGTTCATACAATGAGCAGTTCTTC,TRBV14,TRBJ2-1,-,-
CASSLVAGGGGYTF,TGTGCCAGCAGCTTGGTGGCAGGGGGAGGTGGCTACACCTTC,TRBV5-6,TRBJ1-2,-,TRBD1